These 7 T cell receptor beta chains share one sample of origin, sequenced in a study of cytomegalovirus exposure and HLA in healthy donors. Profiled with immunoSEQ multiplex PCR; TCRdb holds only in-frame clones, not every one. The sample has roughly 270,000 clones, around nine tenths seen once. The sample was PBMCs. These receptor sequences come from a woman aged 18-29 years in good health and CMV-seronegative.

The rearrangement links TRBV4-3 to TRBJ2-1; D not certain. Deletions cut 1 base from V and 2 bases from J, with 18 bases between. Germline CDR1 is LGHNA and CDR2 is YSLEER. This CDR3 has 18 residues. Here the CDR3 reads CASSQVIMGRRTYNEQFF. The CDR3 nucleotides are TGCGCCAGCAGCCAAGTAATAATGGGTCGGCGGACCTACAATGAGCAGTTCTTC.

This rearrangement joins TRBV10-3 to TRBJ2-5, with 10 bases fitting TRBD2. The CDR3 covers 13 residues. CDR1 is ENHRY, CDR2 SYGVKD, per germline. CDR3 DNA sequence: TGTACAAACCTAGCGGGAGATTGTGAGACCCAGTACTTC. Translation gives CTNLAGDCETQYF.

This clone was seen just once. CDR3 DNA sequence: TGTGCCAGCCTATCAGGGGCAAACTGGTGGGGAAACACCATATATTTT. Residues: CASLSGANWWGNTIYF. The chain has TRBV6-6 and TRBJ1-3, with D possibly TRBD1 on 6 matching bases. Germline V gene data show CDR1 as MNHNY and CDR2 as SVGAGI (reference sequence). V was trimmed by 8 bases and J by 4 bases, leaving 21 bases between them. The CDR3 consists of 16 residues.

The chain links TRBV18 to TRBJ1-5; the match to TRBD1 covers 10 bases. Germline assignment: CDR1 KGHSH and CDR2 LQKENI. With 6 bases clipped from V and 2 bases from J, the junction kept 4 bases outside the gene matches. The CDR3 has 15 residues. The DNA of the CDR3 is TGTGCCAGCTCCTCGACAGGGGGCGGCAATCAGCCCCAGCATTTT. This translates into CASSSTGGGNQPQHF.

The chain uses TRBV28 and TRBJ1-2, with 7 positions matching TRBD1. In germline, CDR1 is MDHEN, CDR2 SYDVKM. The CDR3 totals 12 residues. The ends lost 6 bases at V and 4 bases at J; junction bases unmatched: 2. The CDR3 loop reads CASSRDSYGYTF. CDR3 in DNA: TGTGCCAGCAGCCGGGACAGCTATGGCTACACCTTC.

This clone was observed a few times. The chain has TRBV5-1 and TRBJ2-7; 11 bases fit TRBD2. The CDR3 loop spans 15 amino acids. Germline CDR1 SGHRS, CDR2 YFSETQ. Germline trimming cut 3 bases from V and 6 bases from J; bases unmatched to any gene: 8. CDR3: CASSSDSGRAIEQYF. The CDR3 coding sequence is TGCGCCAGCAGCTCGGATAGCGGGAGGGCCATCGAGCAGTACTTC. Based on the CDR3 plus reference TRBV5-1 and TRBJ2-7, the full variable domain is KAGVTQTPRYLIKTRGQQVTLSCSPISGHRSVSWYQQTPGQGLQFLFEYFSETQRNKGNFPGRFSGRQFSNSRSEMNVSTLELGDSALYLCASSSDSGRAIEQYFGPGTRLTVT.

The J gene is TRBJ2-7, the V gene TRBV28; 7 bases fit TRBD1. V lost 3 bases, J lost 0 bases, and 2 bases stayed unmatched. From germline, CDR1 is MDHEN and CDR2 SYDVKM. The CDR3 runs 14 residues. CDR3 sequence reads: CASSLTGPSYEQYF. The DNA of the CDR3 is TGTGCCAGCAGTTTGACAGGGCCCTCCTACGAGCAGTACTTC.